This T cell receptor beta chain was documented in a study of beta chain features in type 1 diabetes. Note on this clone: The antigen is unknown.

Germline values: CDR1 LNHDA, CDR2 SQIVND (reference sequence). The CDR3 runs 16 residues. V dropped 2 bases and J dropped 7 bases, with 18 bases sitting between them. Isolated RNA was reverse transcribed in full, so expressed TCRB transcripts were sequenced. Using immunoSEQ multiplex PCR, the repertoire was profiled, and TCRdb retains in-frame clones only, with some absent. The sample holds 600,000 to 700,000 clones, about an eighth seen once. Sorting with CD45RO/CCR7/CD25/CD127/CD95/CD27 yielded naive, central memory, regulatory and stem-like memory CD4+ cells. Whole-study results and caveats: It was among patients, rather than healthy donors, that naive, central memory and Treg TCRB repertoires appeared more similar. Whether HLA type affects TCRB rearrangement stayed undetermined in the present work. People with Type 1 diabetes carried modestly yet significantly shorter TCRB CDR3s in all four CD4+ subsets.

The chain is built from TRBV19 and TRBJ2-1, with a tentative D call TRBD2 (6 bases). The sequenced material came from naive CD4+ T cells from blood. The TCR was taken from a man aged 18-30 years with type 1 diabetes. The CDR3 nucleotides read TGTGCCAGTAGTATATACGGCCCCCCGGGGGTAAATGAGCAGTTCTTC. It is translated as CASSIYGPPGVNEQFF.